Each of the 13 T cell receptor beta chains below was sequenced from the same sample in a study of T cells after yellow fever vaccination. TCRdb used MiXCR to reprocess the 5' RACE reads, holding one entry per CDR3 protein. The sample carries about 50,000 distinct CDR3 sequences, 7% to 9% recorded once. Source: CD8+ T cells sorted from PBMCs, taken less than 16 days after the first yellow fever vaccination. These receptors were obtained from a man younger than 35 who received the YFV17D yellow fever vaccine.

This clonotype came up many times. V gene TRBV11-3 combines with J gene TRBJ2-1, with D maybe TRBD1 (6 bases). V gave up 5 bases and J gave up 0 bases, with 14 bases separating them. The CDR3 totals 16 residues. Germline V gene data show CDR1 as SGHNT and CDR2 as YENEEA. CDR3 region: CASSVGQSSSYNEQFF. CDR3 bases: TGTGCCAGCAGCGTTGGACAGTCGAGCTCCTACAATGAGCAGTTCTTC.

This clonotype was found many times. This rearrangement joins TRBV7-6 to TRBJ1-2; the D is unclear. V was pared by 1 base and J by 4 bases, with 10 bases between. CDR1 and CDR2 (germline): SGHVS, FNYEAQ. The CDR3 spans 14 residues. The CDR3 bases are TGTGCCAGCAGCTTAGGGGTGGGTGCCTATGGCTACACCTTC. This sequence encodes CASSLGVGAYGYTF.

There are many counts of this clonotype. The chain couples TRBV11-2 to TRBJ2-7; D not certain. The ends were cut back, 0 bases at V and 2 bases at J, with 8 bases in the middle. CDR3 length equals 14 residues. Germline assignment: CDR1 SGHAT and CDR2 FQNNGV. CDR3 nucleotides: TGTGCCAGCAGCTTAGAATCCGGAACCTACGAGCAGTACTTC. Protein sequence: CASSLESGTYEQYF. Drawing the rest from reference TRBV11-2 and TRBJ2-7, the complete variable domain is EAGVAQSPRYKIIEKRQSVAFWCNPISGHATLYWYQQILGQGPKLLIQFQNNGVVDDSQLPKDRFSAERLKGVDSTLKIQPAKLEDSAVYLCASSLESGTYEQYFGPGTRLTVT.

The sample holds many counts of this clonotype. At one end the junction does not follow the germline gene, possibly because of a read error. J is TRBJ1-1 and V is TRBV29-1; D unclear. Germline V gene lookup returns CDR1 SQVTM and CDR2 ANQGSEA. This CDR3 region has 11 residues. CDR3: CSVHGNPEAFF. The CDR3 DNA reads as TGCAGCGTGCATGGGAACCCTGAAGCTTTCTTT.

At least ten counts were recorded for this clonotype. CDR3 sequence: CASTWGGGLDEQFF. In DNA form, the CDR3 reads TGTGCCAGCACCTGGGGGGGGGGCCTGGATGAGCAGTTCTTC. The rearrangement joins TRBV7-6 to TRBJ2-1, with a possible D match to TRBD2 (7 bases). The CDR3 is 14 residues long. V lost 7 bases, J lost 8 bases, and 18 bases lay in between. Germline V gene sequence: CDR1 SGHVS, CDR2 FNYEAQ.

This clonotype was found many times. The V gene is TRBV5-1, the J gene TRBJ1-1; 7 bases agree with TRBD1. Trimming at V came to 5 bases and at J to 8 bases, leaving 18 bases not matched to a gene. The CDR3 is made up of 16 amino acids. Germline CDR1 is SGHRS and CDR2 is YFSETQ. The CDR3 protein is CASRPGTEDYEPEAFF. The CDR3 DNA follows: TGCGCCAGCAGACCCGGGACAGAGGACTACGAGCCGGAAGCTTTCTTT. The full variable domain, completed using reference TRBV5-1 and TRBJ1-1, is KAGVTQTPRYLIKTRGQQVTLSCSPISGHRSVSWYQQTPGQGLQFLFEYFSETQRNKGNFPGRFSGRQFSNSRSEMNVSTLELGDSALYLCASRPGTEDYEPEAFFGQGTRLTVV.

This clonotype was recorded at least ten times. This chain joins TRBV19 and TRBJ2-2; 11 bases align to TRBD1. With V trimmed by 4 bases and J by 8 bases, 24 bases remained unmatched. The CDR3 contains 21 residues. Germline CDR1 reads LNHDA; CDR2 reads SQIVND (reference sequence). CDR3 DNA: TGTGCCAGTAGTACCACCGGACAGGGGGCGGACAATAACCTTCACCCGGGGGAGCTGTTTTTT. This gives the protein CASSTTGQGADNNLHPGELFF.

This clonotype has a count of ten or more. The chain employs TRBV24-1 and TRBJ2-3, with 9 bases fitting TRBD2. The germline gives CDR1 KGHDR, CDR2 SFDVKD. Trimming took 3 bases from V and 6 from J; bases not matched to a gene: 9. The CDR3 has 16 amino acids. The CDR3 is CATSDVIGGGADTQYF. CDR3 nucleotide sequence: TGTGCCACCAGTGATGTGATAGGCGGGGGGGCGGATACGCAGTATTTT.

This clonotype was observed at least ten times. The rearrangement uses TRBV6-6 and TRBJ2-1, with D perhaps matching TRBD1 or TRBD2 (5 bases each). The CDR3 extends over 11 amino acids. Trimming removed 7 bases from V and 8 bases from J, with 9 bases in between. Germline CDR1 is MNHNY and CDR2 is SVGAGI (reference sequence). CDR3 in DNA: TGTGCCAGCATAAGGGACGATGAGCAGTTCTTC. Translating gives CASIRDDEQFF.

This clonotype was seen many times. The V call is TRBV11-2, the J call TRBJ2-1, with D hard to call. The germline CDR1 and CDR2 sequences are SGHAT and FQNNGV. Trimming pared 3 bases from V and 9 bases from J, leaving 9 bases between. The CDR3 totals 12 residues. The CDR3, as DNA: TGTGCCAGCAGCTTGTGGGTTAGTGAGCAGTTCTTC. This codes for CASSLWVSEQFF.

This clonotype has ten or more counts. The V call is TRBV21-1, the J call TRBJ2-2; TRBD2, the table's D call, was not compared with the DNA. TRBV21-1 is described as a pseudogene. The CDR3 has 17 residues. For the CDR3, the DNA is TGTGCCAGCAGCAAAAACGGAATAGCGGGGGTGAACGGGGAGCTGTTTTTT. It is translated as CASSKNGIAGVNGELFF.

This clonotype was recorded many times. The genes are TRBV2 and TRBJ1-1; weak D call: TRBD1 (6 bases). V lost 6 bases and J 3 bases, leaving 20 bases between the germline ends. This CDR3 region has 16 residues. Germline loops: CDR1 SNHLY, CDR2 FYNNEI. The CDR3 DNA is TGTGCCAGCAGAGAGAAGGGGACACCAATTGACACTGAAGCTTTCTTT. This gives the protein CASREKGTPIDTEAFF.

This clonotype was seen a single time. A much larger clone lies a single base off, so this may be a read error. The chain employs TRBV11-3 and TRBJ2-3, with D possibly matching TRBD2 (7 bases). Germline lookup yields CDR1 SGHNT and CDR2 YENEEA. The CDR3 runs to 15 residues. Trimming took 3 bases from V and 7 from J, leaving 17 bases between them. Here the CDR3 DNA reads TGTGCCAGCAGCTTGGGTAGCGCGGGGGCTTATACGCAGTATTTT. This encodes CASSLGSAGAYTQYF. Looking up the rest from reference TRBV11-3 and TRBJ2-3 gives the full variable domain: EAGVVQSPRYKIIEKKQPVAFWCNPISGHNTLYWYLQNLGQGPELLIRYENEEAVDDSQLPKDRFSAERLKGVDSTLKIQPAELGDSAVYLCASSLGSAGAYTQYFGPGTRLTVL.